Presented here are 27 T cell receptor beta chains from one specimen sequenced in a study of memory CD4+ T cells and cytomegalovirus serostatus (dated by TCRdb to the late 2010s). Libraries were built with the immunoSEQ multiplex PCR assay. The table was pulled from immuneACCESS by TCRdb, which kept in-frame rearrangements only. Such tables lose some clones; where checked, under half of the loss comes from unresolved V genes, and the rest has no known cause. This sample gives 56,000 or so clones in total; roughly 75% of them show up just once. Around 0.58% of the sample comes from the top ten. A FACSAria II was used to sort memory CD4+ T cells, defined as single viable CD3+CD4+CD8-CD45RO+ cells. Sequencing was performed on memory CD4+ T cells from blood. Receptor source: an adult in good health and CMV-seronegative. Some clones in this sample may be carry-over from other donors' samples.

This rearrangement joins TRBV5-6 to TRBJ1-5, with D uncertain. The V gene's germline CDR1 is SGHDT and CDR2 YYEEEE. The CDR3 loop spans 10 amino acids. The V end lost 10 bases, the J end lost 10 bases, and 12 bases lay between the germline ends. Here the CDR3 DNA reads TGTGCCGGCTTGATCCGACCCCAGCATTTT. Translating gives CAGLIRPQHF.

The V and J genes are TRBV18 and TRBJ1-3; D gene ambiguous. The CDR3 length is 15 residues. Trimming cost V 3 bases and J 0 bases, with 9 bases left between them. Germline CDR1 and CDR2: KGHSH and LQKENI. The CDR3 DNA reads TGTGCCAGCTCACCTGCCCAAACCTCTGGAAACACCATATATTTT. Residues: CASSPAQTSGNTIYF.

The chain links TRBV28 to TRBJ2-7; maybe TRBD1 (6 bases). The germline CDR1 and CDR2 sequences are MDHEN and SYDVKM. Trimming removed 3 bases from V and 4 bases from J, with 10 bases in between. The CDR3 runs to 13 residues. CDR3 residues: CASSLGQGYEQYF. Written as DNA, the CDR3 is TGTGCCAGCAGTTTGGGCCAGGGGTACGAGCAGTACTTC.

The rearrangement links TRBV4-3 to TRBJ2-5; 9 bases map to TRBD1. V shed 1 base, J shed 5 bases, and the junction held 8 bases outside the gene matches. Per the germline V gene, CDR1 is LGHNA and CDR2 is YSLEER. This CDR3 is 16 amino acids long. The CDR3, as DNA: TGCGCCAGCAGCCAAGCGACATCCGGGACAGGGGAGACCCAGTACTTC. The encoded protein is CASSQATSGTGETQYF.

The chain carries TRBV7-9 and TRBJ1-2; possible D gene TRBD1, 5 bases. Germline V gives CDR1 SEHNR, CDR2 FQNEAQ (reference sequence). The CDR3 totals 12 residues. V was pared by 5 bases and J by 12 bases, with 16 bases between. The CDR3 region has the DNA TGTGCCAGCAGCCACGGGACGAGGGACGACACCTTC. Translating gives CASSHGTRDDTF.

This clone was seen just once. The V gene is TRBV5-1, the J gene TRBJ1-2, with a possible D match to TRBD1 (5 bases). Per the germline V gene, CDR1 is SGHRS and CDR2 is YFSETQ. The length of the CDR3 is 15 residues. The V and J ends lost 6 bases and 8 bases respectively, with 23 bases between them. The CDR3 here is CASNPDAGTSRGYTF. CDR3 in DNA: TGCGCCAGCAACCCGGACGCAGGGACCTCAAGGGGCTACACCTTC.

The chain joins TRBV19 to TRBJ1-2; D gene unclear. The CDR3 length is 14 residues. The germline CDR1 and CDR2 sequences are LNHDA and SQIVND (reference sequence). Trimming stripped 5 bases from V and 1 base from J, with 11 bases between. The DNA of the CDR3 is TGTGCCAGTAGTGTCATGACGGATAACTATGGCTACACCTTC. Encoded protein: CASSVMTDNYGYTF.

The V gene is TRBV28, the J gene TRBJ2-7; D unclear. V was trimmed by 6 bases and J by 4 bases, leaving 13 bases between them. The CDR3 loop spans 13 amino acids. Germline assignment: CDR1 MDHEN and CDR2 SYDVKM. CDR3 sequence reads: CASSRQERYEQYF. The CDR3 coding sequence is TGTGCCAGCAGCCGCCAGGAGAGATACGAGCAGTACTTC.

V is TRBV7-2 and J is TRBJ2-7, with TRBD1 matching over 8 bases. After removal of 4 bases from V and 6 bases from J, the junction contained 5 bases not matched to a gene. From germline, CDR1 is SGHTA and CDR2 FQGNSA. This CDR3 has 13 residues. CDR3 amino acids: CASSSLGQGEQYF. CDR3 nucleotides: TGTGCCAGCAGCTCCCTTGGACAGGGCGAGCAGTACTTC.

The gene calls are TRBV7-2 and TRBJ2-5; D gene ambiguous. This CDR3 comprises 13 residues. CDR1 SGHTA and CDR2 FQGNSA come from the germline V gene. V lost 1 base and J lost 4, with 7 bases in between. CDR3 sequence reads: CASSLGQTETQYF. The CDR3 nucleotides read TGTGCCAGCAGCTTAGGTCAGACAGAGACCCAGTACTTC.

The gene calls are TRBV9 and TRBJ1-4; a weak D match, TRBD1 (5 bases). The CDR3 totals 14 residues. The ends were cut back, 2 bases at V and 1 base at J, with 6 bases in the middle. CDR1 and CDR2 (germline): SGDLS, YYNGEE. In DNA form, the CDR3 reads TGTGCCAGCAGCGTCGGGGGAACTAATGAAAAACTGTTTTTT. This sequence encodes CASSVGGTNEKLFF.

This chain connects TRBV6-6 to TRBJ2-7; TRBD1 matches 9 bases. V dropped 6 bases and J dropped 3; count of bases not matched to a gene: 9. The CDR3 has 15 residues. CDR1 and CDR2 (germline): MNHNY, SVGAGI (reference sequence). The CDR3 here is CASRTTGGAFYEQYF. The CDR3 DNA follows: TGTGCCAGCAGGACCACAGGGGGCGCCTTCTACGAGCAGTACTTC.

The chain joins TRBV5-1 to TRBJ1-1, with D maybe TRBD1 (5 bases). This CDR3 is 16 amino acids long. Germline CDR1 reads SGHRS; CDR2 reads YFSETQ. The V gene lost 3 bases and the J gene lost 1 base, with 16 bases spanning the gap. This CDR3 reads CASSSLGAVRNTEAFF. CDR3 nucleotide sequence: TGCGCCAGCAGCTCCCTAGGGGCAGTTCGGAACACTGAAGCTTTCTTT.

The chain couples TRBV4-3 to TRBJ2-7; 7 bases fit TRBD1. This CDR3 comprises 15 residues. V was pared by 5 bases and J by 1 base, with 8 bases of the junction left unmatched. Germline-derived CDR1 and CDR2 are LGHNA and YSLEER. The CDR3 nucleotides read TGCGCCAGCAGCTCCGGGACAGATAGTTCCTACGAGCAGTACTTC. Translated: CASSSGTDSSYEQYF.

This chain uses TRBV4-2 with TRBJ2-2; D unclear. The CDR3 runs 14 residues. Germline values: CDR1 LGHNA, CDR2 YNFKEQ. Trimming left V 4 bases short and J 3 bases short, with 9 bases between. DNA of the CDR3: TGTGCCAGCAGCCCAAGCCGGTACACCGGGGAGCTGTTTTTT. Amino acids: CASSPSRYTGELFF.

A word on this clone: A read error may account for a junction end that differs from germline. The gene calls are TRBV7-7 and TRBJ2-2; 9 bases align to TRBD1. CDR1 and CDR2 (germline): SSHAT, FNYEAQ (reference sequence). The CDR3 is 15 residues long. CDR3 sequence (DNA): TGTGCTAGCAGCCCGACAGGGGGGAACACCGGGGAGCTGTTTTTT. As protein: CASSPTGGNTGELFF.

The CDR3, as DNA: TGTGCCAGCAGCGTGAACACCGGGGAGCTGTTTTTT. Translation gives CASSVNTGELFF. The chain links TRBV7-8 to TRBJ2-2, with D unresolved. The CDR3 length is 12 residues. V was trimmed by 5 bases and J by 1 base, leaving 2 bases between them. The germline gives CDR1 SGHVS, CDR2 FQNEAQ.

J is TRBJ2-3 and V is TRBV2; D gene unclear. The V gene lost 7 bases and the J gene lost 5 bases, with 10 bases spanning the gap. The CDR3 sequence is 12 residues long. The germline V gene encodes CDR1 SNHLY and CDR2 FYNNEI. Here the CDR3 DNA reads TGTGCCAGCACTACCCTGGGAGATACGCAGTATTTT. Its protein is CASTTLGDTQYF.

V is TRBV29-1 and J is TRBJ1-2; a weak D match, TRBD1 (5 bases). The CDR3 consists of 13 residues. Trimming pared 5 bases from V and 2 bases from J, leaving 12 bases between. Per the germline V gene, CDR1 is SQVTM and CDR2 is ANQGSEA. CDR3 region: CSVRKGLNYGYTF. The CDR3 nucleotides read TGCAGCGTTCGCAAGGGGCTGAACTATGGCTACACCTTC.

This clone was picked up one time. The CDR3 here is CASSIQRNTEAFF. For the CDR3, the DNA is TGTGCCAGTAGTATTCAGCGGAACACTGAAGCTTTCTTT. This chain connects TRBV19 to TRBJ1-1, with no clear D. Trimming took off 3 bases at V and 1 base at J, with 6 bases between the two ends. Germline CDR1 and CDR2: LNHDA and SQIVND (reference sequence). CDR3 size: 13 residues.

V gene TRBV5-1 combines with J gene TRBJ2-3; D ambiguous. The CDR3 has 15 amino acids. Per germline, CDR1 SGHRS and CDR2 YFSETQ. The ends were cut back, 6 bases at V and 6 bases at J, with 20 bases in the middle. This chain's CDR3 is CASTKEPQQRDTQYF. The CDR3 coding sequence is TGCGCCAGCACAAAAGAACCTCAACAACGGGATACGCAGTATTTT.

This clone occurred a few times. The chain uses TRBV2 and TRBJ1-5, with unresolved D. Trimming pared 7 bases from V and 2 bases from J, leaving 9 bases between. The CDR3 covers 13 residues. Germline V lookup: CDR1 SNHLY, CDR2 FYNNEI. CDR3 sequence (DNA): TGTGCCAGCATGAGGGATCGCAATCAGCCCCAGCATTTT. This codes for CASMRDRNQPQHF. Full variable domain (remainder filled in from reference TRBV2 and TRBJ1-5): EPEVTQTPSHQVTQMGQEVILRCVPISNHLYFYWYRQILGQKVEFLVSFYNNEISEKSEIFDDQFSVERPDGSNFTLKIRSTKLEDSAMYFCASMRDRNQPQHFGDGTRLSIL.

V usage is TRBV7-2 and J usage is TRBJ1-5; tentative D call: TRBD1 (5 bases). CDR1 and CDR2 from the germline V gene are SGHTA and FQGNSA. The CDR3 has 15 residues. Trimming left V 1 base short and J 7 bases short, with 14 bases between. The CDR3 region has the DNA TGTGCCAGCAGCTTAGTTCCGGGGCAGGGACAGCCCCAGCATTTT. Residues: CASSLVPGQGQPQHF. Drawing the rest from reference TRBV7-2 and TRBJ1-5, the complete variable domain is GAGVSQSPSNKVTEKGKDVELRCDPISGHTALYWYRQSLGQGLEFLIYFQGNSAPDKSGLPSDRFSAERTGGSVSTLTIQRTQQEDSAVYLCASSLVPGQGQPQHFGDGTRLSIL.

The CDR3 DNA follows: TGTGCCAGCAGCTTAGCTTGGGCAGGGGGCTCCGGTGGCTACACCTTC. It codes for CASSLAWAGGSGGYTF. The rearrangement joins TRBV7-2 to TRBJ1-2, with 8 nucleotides matching TRBD1. This CDR3 comprises 16 residues. The J segment lost 7 bases and the V segment lost 0 bases, leaving 10 bases of the junction unmatched. Germline values: CDR1 SGHTA, CDR2 FQGNSA.

This chain connects TRBV2 to TRBJ2-2; 7 nucleotides agree with TRBD2. The germline V gene encodes CDR1 SNHLY and CDR2 FYNNEI. With 2 bases clipped from V and 3 bases from J, the junction kept 9 bases outside the gene matches. The CDR3 runs 17 residues. The CDR3 DNA follows: TGTGCCAGCAGTGAATGGGGCGGGAGCGGCGACACCGGGGAGCTGTTTTTT. Amino acid sequence: CASSEWGGSGDTGELFF.

V is TRBV7-6 and J is TRBJ1-5; D is undetermined. From germline, CDR1 is SGHVS and CDR2 FNYEAQ. Trimming removed 5 bases at V and 4 bases at J, with 15 bases between. This CDR3 spans 15 amino acids. The CDR3 loop is CASSASHIQNQPQHF. The DNA of the CDR3 is TGTGCCAGCAGCGCCTCGCATATTCAAAATCAGCCCCAGCATTTT.

In its sample, this clone was seen once. The rearrangement joins TRBV7-2 to TRBJ1-1; D is uncertain. The CDR3 extends over 13 amino acids. The ends were cut back, 4 bases at V and 2 bases at J, with 8 bases in the middle. Germline V CDR1 and CDR2: SGHTA, FQGNSA. The CDR3 here is CASSSDINTEAFF. The CDR3 nucleotides are TGTGCCAGCAGCTCAGACATCAACACTGAAGCTTTCTTT.